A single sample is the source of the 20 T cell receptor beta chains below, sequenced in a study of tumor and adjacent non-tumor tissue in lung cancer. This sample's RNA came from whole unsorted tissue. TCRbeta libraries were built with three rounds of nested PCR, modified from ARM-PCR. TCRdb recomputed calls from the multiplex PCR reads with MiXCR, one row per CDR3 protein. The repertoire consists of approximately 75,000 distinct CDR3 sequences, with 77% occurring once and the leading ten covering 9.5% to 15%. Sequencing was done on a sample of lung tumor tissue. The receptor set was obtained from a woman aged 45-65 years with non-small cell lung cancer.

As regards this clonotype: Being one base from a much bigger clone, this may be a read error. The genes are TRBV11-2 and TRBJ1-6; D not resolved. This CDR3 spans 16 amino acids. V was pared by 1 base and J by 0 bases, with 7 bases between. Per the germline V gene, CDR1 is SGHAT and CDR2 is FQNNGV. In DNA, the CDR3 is TGTGCCAGCAGCTTAGGGGAAGGCTCCTATAATTCACCCCTCCACTTT. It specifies CASSLGEGSYNSPLHF.

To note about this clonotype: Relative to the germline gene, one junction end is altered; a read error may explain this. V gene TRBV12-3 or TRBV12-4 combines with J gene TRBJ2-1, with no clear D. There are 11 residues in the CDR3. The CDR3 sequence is CASSLRGEQLF. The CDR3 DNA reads TGTGCTAGCAGCTTGCGAGGAGAGCAGCTCTTC.

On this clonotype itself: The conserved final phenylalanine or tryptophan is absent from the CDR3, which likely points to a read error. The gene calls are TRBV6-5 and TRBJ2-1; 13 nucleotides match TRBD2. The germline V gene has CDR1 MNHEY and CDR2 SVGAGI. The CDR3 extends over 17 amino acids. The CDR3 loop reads CVSSYYTSGRAQNEQFL. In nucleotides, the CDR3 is TGTGTTAGCAGTTACTATACTAGCGGGAGGGCCCAAAATGAGCAGTTCTTG.

CDR3 residues: CSVHSQVNTEAFF. For the CDR3, the DNA is TGCAGCGTTCACTCGCAGGTGAACACTGAAGCTTTCTTT. The chain joins TRBV29-1 to TRBJ1-1; no reliable D call. The CDR3 spans 13 residues. The germline gives CDR1 SQVTM, CDR2 ANQGSEA. V lost 5 bases to trimming and J lost 0 bases, with 10 bases between them.

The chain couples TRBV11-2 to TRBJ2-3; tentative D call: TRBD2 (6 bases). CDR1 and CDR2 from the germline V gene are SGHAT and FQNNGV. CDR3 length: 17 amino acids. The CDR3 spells CVISLLVGAGEADTQYF. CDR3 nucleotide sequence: TGTGTCATCAGTTTGTTAGTGGGAGCGGGTGAGGCAGATACGCAGTATTTT.

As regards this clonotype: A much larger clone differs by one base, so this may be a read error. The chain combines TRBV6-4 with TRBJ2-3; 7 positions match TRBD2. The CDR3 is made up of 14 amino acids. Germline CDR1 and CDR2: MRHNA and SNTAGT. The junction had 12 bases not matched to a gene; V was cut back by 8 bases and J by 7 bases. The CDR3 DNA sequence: TGTGCCAGCCGGGAGGAAACCGACGCATATACGCAGTATTTT. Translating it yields CASREETDAYTQYF.

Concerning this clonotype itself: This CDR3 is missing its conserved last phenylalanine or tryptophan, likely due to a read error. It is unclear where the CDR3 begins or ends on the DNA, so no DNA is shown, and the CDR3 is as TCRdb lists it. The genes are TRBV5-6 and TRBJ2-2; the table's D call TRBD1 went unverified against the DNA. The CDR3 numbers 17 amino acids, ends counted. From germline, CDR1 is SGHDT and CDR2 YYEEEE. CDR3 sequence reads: CASSLDPGQGRTGELSV.

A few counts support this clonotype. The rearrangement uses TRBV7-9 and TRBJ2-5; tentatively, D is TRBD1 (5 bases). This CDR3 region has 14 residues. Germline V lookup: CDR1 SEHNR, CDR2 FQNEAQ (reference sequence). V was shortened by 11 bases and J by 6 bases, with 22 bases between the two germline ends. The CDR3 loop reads CAGTLQGFGQTQYF. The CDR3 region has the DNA TGTGCCGGCACCCTTCAGGGCTTCGGGCAGACCCAGTACTTC. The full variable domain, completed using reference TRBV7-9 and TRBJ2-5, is DTGVSQNPRHKITKRGQNVTFRCDPISEHNRLYWYRQTLGQGPEFLTYFQNEAQLEKSRLLSDRFSAERPKGSFSTLEIQRTEQGDSAMYLCAGTLQGFGQTQYFGPGTRLLVL.

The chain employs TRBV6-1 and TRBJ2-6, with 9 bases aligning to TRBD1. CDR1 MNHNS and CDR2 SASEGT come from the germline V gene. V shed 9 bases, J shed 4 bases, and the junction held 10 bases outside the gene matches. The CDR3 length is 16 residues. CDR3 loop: CARSKTGGAGANVLTF. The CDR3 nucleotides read TGTGCCAGAAGTAAGACAGGGGGTGCCGGGGCCAACGTCCTGACTTTC.

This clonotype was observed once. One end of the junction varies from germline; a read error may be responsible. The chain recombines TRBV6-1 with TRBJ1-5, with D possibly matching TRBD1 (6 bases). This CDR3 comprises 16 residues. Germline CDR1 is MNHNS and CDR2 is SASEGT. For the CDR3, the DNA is TGTGCCAGCAGTCACCTACTGTCAGGGGACAATCAACCCCAGCATTTT. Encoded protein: CASSHLLSGDNQPQHF.

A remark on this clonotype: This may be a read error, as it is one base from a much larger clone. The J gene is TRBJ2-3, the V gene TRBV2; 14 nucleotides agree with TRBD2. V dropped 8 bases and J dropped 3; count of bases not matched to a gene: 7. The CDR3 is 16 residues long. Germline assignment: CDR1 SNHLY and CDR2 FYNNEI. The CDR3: CASCGTSGSPTDTQYF. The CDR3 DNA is TGTGCCAGCTGTGGGACTAGCGGGAGTCCGACAGATACGCAGTATTTT.

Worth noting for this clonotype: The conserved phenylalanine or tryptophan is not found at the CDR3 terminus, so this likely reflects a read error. The CDR3 here is CASSWGLSGNTGELFL. The CDR3 DNA follows: TGTGCCAGCAGTTGGGGACTATCGGGAAACACCGGGGAGCTGTTTCTT. V and J are TRBV6-5 and TRBJ2-2, with TRBD2 matching over 7 bases. The germline V gene has CDR1 MNHEY and CDR2 SVGAGI. The CDR3 loop spans 16 amino acids. The V gene end was trimmed by 4 bases and the J gene end by 2 bases; junction bases not matched to a gene: 7.

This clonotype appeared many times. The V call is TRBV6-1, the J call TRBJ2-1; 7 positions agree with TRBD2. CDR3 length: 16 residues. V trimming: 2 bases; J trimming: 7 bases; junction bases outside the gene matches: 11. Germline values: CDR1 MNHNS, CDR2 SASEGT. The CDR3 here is CASSELLADWWNEQFF. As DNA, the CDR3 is TGTGCCAGCAGTGAACTCCTAGCGGATTGGTGGAATGAGCAGTTCTTC.

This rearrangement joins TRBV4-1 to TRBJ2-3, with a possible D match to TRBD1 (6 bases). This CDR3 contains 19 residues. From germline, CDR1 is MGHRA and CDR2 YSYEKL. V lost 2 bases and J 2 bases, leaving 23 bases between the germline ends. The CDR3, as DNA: TGCGCCAGCAGCCAAAAAGAGGGGGATGCGGAAGGGATCACAGATACGCAGTATTTT. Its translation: CASSQKEGDAEGITDTQYF.

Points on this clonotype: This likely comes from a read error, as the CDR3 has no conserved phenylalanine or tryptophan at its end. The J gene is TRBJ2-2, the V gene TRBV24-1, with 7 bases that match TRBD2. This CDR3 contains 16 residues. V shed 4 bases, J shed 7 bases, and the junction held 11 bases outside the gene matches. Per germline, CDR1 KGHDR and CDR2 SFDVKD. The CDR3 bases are TGTGCCACCAGTGACCCCAGCAGCGGGATCGGCGGGGAGCTGTTTACT. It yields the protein CATSDPSSGIGGELFT.

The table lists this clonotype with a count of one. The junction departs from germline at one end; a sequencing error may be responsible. CDR3 DNA sequence: TGTGCCAGCTGTCCCCCGGACCCTGCTGGGGAGACCCAGCATTTC. Protein: CASCPPDPAGETQHF. The chain joins TRBV6-6 to TRBJ2-5, with D maybe TRBD2 (5 bases). The CDR3 has 15 amino acids. Germline values: CDR1 MNHNY, CDR2 SVGAGI (reference sequence).

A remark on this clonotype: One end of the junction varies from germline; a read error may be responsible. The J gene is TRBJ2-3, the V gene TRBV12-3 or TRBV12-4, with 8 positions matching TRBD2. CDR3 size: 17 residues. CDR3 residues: CASGPATSAMRADMQYF. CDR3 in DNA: TGTGCCAGCGGACCGGCGACTAGCGCGATGAGAGCAGATATGCAGTATTTT.

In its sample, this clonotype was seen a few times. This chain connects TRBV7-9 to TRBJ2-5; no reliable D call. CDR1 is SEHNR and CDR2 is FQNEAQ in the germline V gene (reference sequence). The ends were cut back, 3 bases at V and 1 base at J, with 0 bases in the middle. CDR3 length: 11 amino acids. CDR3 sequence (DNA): TGTGCCAGCAGCTTCCAAGAGACCCAGTACTTC. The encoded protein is CASSFQETQYF.

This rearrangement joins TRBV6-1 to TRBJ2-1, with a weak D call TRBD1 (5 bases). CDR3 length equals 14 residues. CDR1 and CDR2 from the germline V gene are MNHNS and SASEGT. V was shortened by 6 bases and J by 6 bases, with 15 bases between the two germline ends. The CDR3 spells CASRVAGPSNEQFF. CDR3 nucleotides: TGTGCCAGCAGAGTAGCAGGGCCCTCCAATGAGCAGTTCTTC.

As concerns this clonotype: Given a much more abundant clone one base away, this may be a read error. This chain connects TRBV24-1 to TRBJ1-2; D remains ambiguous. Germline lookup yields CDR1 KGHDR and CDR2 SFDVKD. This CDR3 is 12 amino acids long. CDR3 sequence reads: CATSDFGYDYTF. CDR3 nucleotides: TGTGCCACCAGTGATTTTGGCTATGACTACACCTTC.